This TCR beta chain was documented in a study of blood T cell repertoires in COVID-19. The overall study: The origin of the acute and convalescent COVID-19 samples was the United States, Italy and Spain. From T cells, B-cell-depleted T cells, or PBMCs came the material, which was cDNA or gDNA.

The CDR3 is 17 residues long. Per germline, CDR1 SGHAT and CDR2 FQNNGV. V was clipped by 4 bases and J by 7 bases; unmatched bases: 13. In the authors' methods: Amplification of reference gene primers provided the estimated nucleated cell counts. Generated by immunoSEQ multiplex PCR, the TCRdb table keeps only in-frame clones and is missing some. The DNA gave D and trimming, while V, J and clone size come from that table. The sample records 60,000 to 90,000 clones, less than 85% being singletons. The chain couples TRBV11-2 to TRBJ1-4, with 9 nucleotides matching TRBD1. Material for sequencing was peripheral blood. This receptor was taken from a human donor with acute or convalescent COVID-19. The donor label of this sample is uncertain. The CDR3 sequence is CASSWTNTGTGFEKLFF. The CDR3, as DNA: TGTGCCAGCAGCTGGACTAATACCGGGACAGGGTTTGAAAAACTGTTTTTT.